A selection of T cell receptor beta chains follows, all from one sample in a study of blood T cell repertoires in COVID-19. Assay: immunoSEQ multiplex PCR; the TCRdb copy retains only in-frame clones and omits some. Of some 240,000 clones in the sample, 80% to 90% were seen once. Sequenced sample: peripheral blood. The receptor set was obtained from a woman aged 40 to 50 who had recovered from COVID-19. CDR3s leave out the opening cysteine and the closing phenylalanine or tryptophan. The D gene is left open where the match is weak.

cdr3_length	j_call	v_call	d_call	cdr3_aa
15	TRBJ1-5	TRBV5-1	TRBD1	ASSLVGRGNSNQPQH
13	TRBJ1-1	TRBV15	.	ATSTRQDTNTEAF
14	TRBJ2-2	TRBV6-5	TRBD2	ASSSGLAGGYGELF
11	TRBJ1-2	TRBV11-3	.	ASSLSKGQIDF
11	TRBJ1-6	TRBV24-1	TRBD1	ATQGAHNSPLH
13	TRBJ2-4	TRBV6-2/TRBV6-3	TRBD2	ASSLSRTRGNIQY
11	TRBJ1-3	TRBV7-2	.	ASSLGQGNTIY
12	TRBJ2-1	TRBV5-1	.	ASSSGLDYNEQF
11	TRBJ1-1	TRBV29-1	.	SVEGDSNTEAF
12	TRBJ1-2	TRBV19	.	ASSATRANYGYT
13	TRBJ1-2	TRBV10-2	TRBD1	ASADGTGYTYGYT
12	TRBJ1-1	TRBV29-1	.	SVGRSTGNTEAF
17	TRBJ1-5	TRBV21-1	.	ASSATSSPPLCRNQPQH
12	TRBJ2-2	TRBV19	TRBD1	ASTGTGDTGELF
15	TRBJ1-6	TRBV27	.	ASTPWRQSSYNSPLH
13	TRBJ2-3	TRBV3-1/TRBV3-2	TRBD2	ASSQRRGGTDTQY
11	TRBJ2-5	TRBV6-5	TRBD2	ASSDGLAGTKY
10	TRBJ2-1	TRBV10-3	.	AIMDFYNEQF
12	TRBJ2-2	TRBV19	TRBD1	ASSGTGGTGELF
13	TRBJ1-4	TRBV18	.	ASSPPPGGSEKLF
11	TRBJ2-3	TRBV5-1	.	ASSLLVTDTQY
11	TRBJ2-1	TRBV6-2/TRBV6-3	.	ASSYTDYNEQF
11	TRBJ1-2	TRBV12-3/TRBV12-4	.	ASSFGLVGGYT
13	TRBJ1-3	TRBV5-1	.	ASSISGSSGNTIY
8	TRBJ2-7	TRBV12-3/TRBV12-4	.	AGEAYEQY
11	TRBJ2-2	TRBV9	.	ASSVLGTGELF
14	TRBJ2-3	TRBV6-4	TRBD2	ASSDSRGGPGDTQY
13	TRBJ2-1	TRBV2	TRBD1	ASQLGQGEGNEQF
13	TRBJ2-5	TRBV5-8	.	ASSARRGVQETQY
16	TRBJ2-5	TRBV6-4	TRBD2	ASSTVGRTSGSRETQY
9	TRBJ1-2	TRBV29-1	TRBD1	SVLEGASNL
10	TRBJ2-7	TRBV2	TRBD1	ASLGTGPEQY
11	TRBJ1-1	TRBV27	.	ASSSGSLTEAF
11	TRBJ2-5	TRBV6-5	TRBD1	ASSTTGGGTQY
13	TRBJ2-3	TRBV6-2/TRBV6-3	TRBD2	ASSTGTTSTDTQY
11	TRBJ1-6	TRBV6-5	TRBD1	ASSPTTGRPLH
10	TRBJ2-7	TRBV13	.	ASSLASPEQY
15	TRBJ2-1	TRBV7-2	.	ASSPRTTGVIYNEQF
12	TRBJ2-2	TRBV2	.	ASSLSGHTGELF
16	TRBJ2-3	TRBV19	TRBD2	ASSIGSLAGFVSDTQY
14	TRBJ1-1	TRBV19	.	ASSRLVGTADTEAF
15	TRBJ2-1	TRBV5-1	.	ASSPPSTGILDNEQF
16	TRBJ1-1	TRBV2	TRBD1	ASRTYGTGIGGDTEAF
12	TRBJ2-3	TRBV19	.	ASSILDGTDTQY
14	TRBJ2-7	TRBV3-1/TRBV3-2	TRBD2	ASSQKLAGRSYEQY
11	TRBJ1-2	TRBV5-4	TRBD1	ASSDRDVYGYT